A selection of T cell receptor beta chains follows, all from one sample in a study of breast tumors, draining lymph nodes, adjacent tissues. One entry per CDR3 protein, called by TCRdb with MiXCR from the multiplex PCR reads. The top ten clones hold about 14% of a sample with about 9,000 distinct CDR3 sequences, under 55% of them seen once. Sequencing was done on a sample of tumor-adjacent breast tissue. These receptors were collected from a female donor with breast cancer. Some clones in this sample may be carry-over from other donors' samples. The CDR3 runs from the conserved cysteine through the conserved F or W. Each record gives: J gene, clone size, D gene, V gene, CDR3 protein, CDR3 DNA. The D gene is left open where the match is weak. A row's size may be missing; if present it is once, few, many or a size class.

>TRBJ2-7|medium-sized|TRBD1|TRBV5-1
CASSQGQGAQEQYF
TGCGCCAGCAGCCAGGGACAGGGGGCGCAGGAGCAGTACTTC
>TRBJ2-2|medium-sized|NA|TRBV7-9
CASSLTADTGELFF
TGTGCCAGCAGCTTAACAGCGGACACCGGGGAGCTGTTTTTT
>TRBJ1-4|many|NA|TRBV3-1
CASSQEGIEKLFF
TGTGCCAGCAGCCAAGAGGGGATAGAAAAACTGTTTTTT
>TRBJ2-7|medium-sized|NA|TRBV20-1
CSARHPSSYEQYF
TGCAGTGCTAGACACCCGAGCTCCTACGAGCAGTACTTC
>TRBJ2-7|NA|TRBD1|TRBV28
CASSERGQGHEQYF
TGTGCCAGCAGCGAGAGAGGACAGGGCCACGAGCAGTACTTC
>TRBJ2-7|medium-sized|NA|TRBV2
CASSEQGRYEQYF
TGTGCCAGCTCTGAGCAGGGCAGGTACGAGCAGTACTTC
>TRBJ2-7|NA|TRBD2|TRBV29-1
CRVEWASGSYEQYF
TGCCGCGTTGAGTGGGCTAGCGGGAGTTACGAGCAGTACTTC
>TRBJ1-5|medium-sized|TRBD1|TRBV20-1
CSARPMDRESQPQHF
TGCAGTGCTAGACCGATGGACAGGGAGAGCCAGCCCCAGCATTTT
>TRBJ1-5|medium-sized|NA|TRBV7-8
CASSLFPSYDSNQPQHF
TGTGCCAGCAGCTTATTTCCCTCATACGATAGCAATCAGCCCCAGCATTTT
>TRBJ2-7|NA|NA|TRBV20-1
CSARDWTDSPTYEQYF
TGCAGTGCTAGAGATTGGACCGACAGCCCTACCTACGAGCAGTACTTC
>TRBJ2-1|NA|NA|TRBV20-1
CSARPEPYNEQFF
TGCAGTGCTAGACCCGAACCCTACAATGAGCAGTTCTTC
>TRBJ1-1|NA|NA|TRBV11-1
CASSLEEVTEAFF
TGTGCCAGCAGCTTAGAAGAGGTCACTGAAGCTTTCTTT
>TRBJ2-1|few|NA|TRBV7-9
CASFGGASVGGLNEQFF
TGTGCCAGCTTCGGGGGGGCTAGCGTAGGGGGCCTCAATGAGCAGTTCTTC
>TRBJ2-7|NA|NA|TRBV9
CASSSRWDKYEQYF
TGTGCCAGCAGCTCGAGATGGGACAAATACGAGCAGTACTTC
>TRBJ1-2|many|TRBD1|TRBV30
CAWSGDRGHEGYTF
TGTGCCTGGAGTGGCGACAGGGGGCACGAAGGCTACACCTTC
>TRBJ2-1|many|TRBD2|TRBV5-1
CASNLIAGVTYNEQFF
TGCGCCAGCAACCTAATAGCGGGAGTAACCTACAATGAGCAGTTCTTC
>TRBJ2-7|many|TRBD2|TRBV11-2
CASSRLAGNNGIYEQYF
TGTGCCAGCTCTAGACTAGCGGGAAACAATGGTATCTACGAGCAGTACTTC
>TRBJ2-3|many|NA|TRBV5-4
CASSLSDERDTQYF
TGTGCCAGCAGCTTGTCGGACGAGAGGGATACGCAGTATTTT
>TRBJ2-7|NA|TRBD2|TRBV4-1
CASSQGLAGTYEQYF
TGCGCCAGCAGCCAAGGACTAGCGGGGACCTACGAGCAGTACTTC
>TRBJ2-2|many|TRBD2|TRBV5-6
CASSLGGRASGELFF
TGTGCCAGCAGCTTGGGCGGGAGGGCCTCCGGGGAGCTGTTTTTT
>TRBJ2-5|medium-sized|NA|TRBV2
CASSESGLEKETQYF
TGTGCCAGCAGTGAAAGTGGGCTCGAAAAAGAGACCCAGTACTTC
>TRBJ2-5|medium-sized|NA|TRBV20-1
CSARDLGETQYF
TGCAGTGCTAGAGATTTGGGAGAGACCCAGTACTTC
>TRBJ2-1|few|NA|TRBV11-3
CASSLGGSPYNEQFF
TGTGCCAGCAGCTTAGGGGGGTCCCCCTACAATGAGCAGTTCTTC
>TRBJ1-5|medium-sized|TRBD1|TRBV4-1
CASSLSGQGKNQPQHF
TGCGCCAGCAGCCTCTCGGGACAGGGGAAAAATCAGCCCCAGCATTTT
>TRBJ2-7|few|TRBD1|TRBV20-1
CSARDFTGGYEQYF
TGCAGTGCTAGAGATTTTACAGGGGGGTACGAGCAGTACTTC
>TRBJ2-5|many|TRBD1|TRBV7-3
CASSLGTGGTETQYF
TGTGCCAGCAGCCTCGGGACAGGGGGTACGGAGACCCAGTACTTC
>TRBJ2-7|NA|NA|TRBV6-1
CASRAGDSYEQYF
TGTGCCAGCAGGGCAGGGGACTCCTACGAGCAGTACTTC
>TRBJ1-2|medium-sized|NA|TRBV12-3/TRBV12-4
CASSFNSNNYGYTF
TGTGCCAGCAGTTTCAACAGCAATAACTATGGCTACACCTTC
>TRBJ1-5|NA|NA|TRBV12-3/TRBV12-4
CASSFGAGNQPQHF
TGTGCCAGCAGTTTCGGCGCCGGCAATCAGCCCCAGCATTTT
>TRBJ1-6|medium-sized|TRBD1|TRBV5-1
CASSLTGANSPLHF
TGCGCCAGCAGCTTGACAGGGGCGAATTCACCCCTCCACTTT
>TRBJ2-3|large|TRBD2|TRBV10-3
CAISEFAGGVQDTQYF
TGTGCCATCAGTGAGTTCGCGGGAGGCGTTCAGGACACGCAGTATTTT
>TRBJ1-2|medium-sized|NA|TRBV6-1
CASALNYGYTF
TGTGCCAGCGCCCTGAACTATGGCTACACCTTC
>TRBJ2-1|many|NA|TRBV2
CASSSYGVNEQFF
TGTGCCAGCAGTTCTTATGGTGTCAATGAGCAGTTCTTC
>TRBJ1-6|large|NA|TRBV5-6
CASSSRPLAQFTLHF
TGTGCCAGCAGCTCCCGACCCCTCGCCCAATTCACCCTCCACTTT
>TRBJ1-4|NA|NA|TRBV2
CASSEGGNNEKLFF
TGTGCCAGCAGTGAAGGGGGTAACAATGAAAAACTGTTTTTT
>TRBJ2-1|NA|TRBD2|TRBV6-1
CASTAGTSGRADDEQFF
TGTGCCAGCACCGCCGGGACTAGCGGGAGGGCCGATGATGAGCAGTTCTTC
>TRBJ2-7|NA|NA|TRBV7-9
CASSLGPNEKLFFGSGTQQYF
NA
>TRBJ2-7|medium-sized|TRBD2|TRBV27
CASSRYSGSSVYEQYF
TGTGCCAGCAGTCGATATAGCGGGAGTAGTGTTTACGAGCAGTACTTC
>TRBJ2-7|large|TRBD2|TRBV20-1
CNPERTSSYEQYF
TGCAACCCCGAACGGACTAGTTCCTACGAGCAGTACTTC
>TRBJ2-1|NA|TRBD2|TRBV2
CASRLAGGTYNEQFF
TGTGCCAGCAGGTTAGCGGGAGGAACCTACAATGAGCAGTTCTTC
>TRBJ2-3|once|NA|TRBV15
CATSRERGRTDTQYF
TGTGCCACCAGCAGAGAGCGGGGTCGCACAGATACGCAGTATTTT
>TRBJ1-1|NA|NA|TRBV12-3/TRBV12-4
CASSFDSNTEAFF
TGTGCCAGCAGTTTCGATTCGAACACTGAAGCTTTCTTT
>TRBJ1-2|medium-sized|NA|TRBV4-1
CASSPSAAGSNYGYTF
TGCGCCAGCAGCCCTTCAGCGGCAGGTTCTAACTATGGCTACACCTTC
>TRBJ2-5|many|TRBD2|TRBV20-1
CSAPGLATGGQGETQYF
TGCAGTGCCCCGGGACTAGCGACTGGGGGACAAGGGGAGACCCAGTACTTC
>TRBJ2-5|medium-sized|TRBD2|TRBV20-1
CSARASGLATKTQYF
TGCAGTGCTAGAGCGAGCGGACTAGCGACGAAGACCCAGTACTTC
>TRBJ1-6|NA|NA|TRBV5-5
CTSSQGRSNSPLHF
TGTACCAGCAGCCAAGGACGGTCAAATTCGCCCCTCCACTTT
>TRBJ2-1|many|NA|TRBV18
CASSPSQEQFF
TGTGCCAGCTCACCGAGTCAGGAGCAGTTCTTC
>TRBJ2-1|many|NA|TRBV6-5
CASSLQQGSPWNEQFF
TGTGCCAGCAGTCTCCAACAGGGATCTCCTTGGAATGAGCAGTTCTTC
>TRBJ1-2|once|NA|TRBV12-3/TRBV12-4
CASSTDRHDYGYTF
TGTGCCAGCAGTACGGACAGACACGACTATGGCTACACCTTC
>TRBJ2-7|medium-sized|NA|TRBV6-1
CASSPGTWAYEQYF
TGTGCCAGCAGTCCCGGGACGTGGGCCTACGAGCAGTACTTC
>TRBJ2-1|many|TRBD2|TRBV9
CASSAHIGTSERGEQFF
TGTGCCAGCAGCGCTCATATCGGGACTAGCGAGAGGGGTGAGCAGTTCTTC
>TRBJ2-3|medium-sized|NA|TRBV11-2
CASSPGTDTQYF
TGTGCCAGCAGCCCCGGGACAGATACGCAGTATTTT
>TRBJ1-1|many|NA|TRBV5-6
CASSSATGNTEAFF
TGTGCCAGCAGCTCGGCTACAGGGAACACTGAAGCTTTCTTT
>TRBJ2-7|NA|NA|TRBV4-1
CASSFQVETYERYF
TGCGCCAGCAGCTTTCAAGTGGAGACCTACGAGCGGTACTTC